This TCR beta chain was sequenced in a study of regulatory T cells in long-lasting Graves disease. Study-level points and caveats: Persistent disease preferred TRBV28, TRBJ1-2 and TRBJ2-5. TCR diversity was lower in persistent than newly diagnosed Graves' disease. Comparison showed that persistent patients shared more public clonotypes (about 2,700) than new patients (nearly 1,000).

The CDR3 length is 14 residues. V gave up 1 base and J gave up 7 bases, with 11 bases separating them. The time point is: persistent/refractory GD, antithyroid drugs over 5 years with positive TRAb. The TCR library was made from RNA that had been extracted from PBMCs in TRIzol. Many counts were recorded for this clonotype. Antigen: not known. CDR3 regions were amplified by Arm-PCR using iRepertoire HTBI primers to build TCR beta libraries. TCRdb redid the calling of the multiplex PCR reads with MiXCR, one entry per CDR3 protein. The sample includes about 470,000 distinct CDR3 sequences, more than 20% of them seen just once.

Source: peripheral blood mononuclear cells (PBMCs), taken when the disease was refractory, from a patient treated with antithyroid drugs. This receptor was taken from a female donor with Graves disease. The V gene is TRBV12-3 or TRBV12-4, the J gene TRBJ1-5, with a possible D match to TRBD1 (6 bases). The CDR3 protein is CASSLGDKGQPQHF. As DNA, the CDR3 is TGTGCCAGCAGTTTAGGGGACAAGGGCCAGCCCCAGCATTTT.